The clone carrying this TCR beta chain has a single count. This record belongs to a study of technical replicates of blood from several donors. Clones were sequenced by immunoSEQ multiplex PCR, and TCRdb holds only the in-frame ones, with some missing. The table lists about 75,000 clones, approximately 97% of them singletons. Trimming took 0 bases from V and 0 from J, leaving 12 bases between them. CDR1 SGDLS and CDR2 YYNGEE come from the germline V gene. The length of the CDR3 is 16 residues. Source material: T cells isolated from PBMCs. This chain links TRBV9 with TRBJ1-2, with D possibly being TRBD1 (6 bases). The clonotype originates from a human donor in good health. The chain's CDR3 is CASSVVSTGTNYGYTF. The CDR3, as DNA: TGTGCCAGCAGCGTAGTGTCGACAGGCACTAACTATGGCTACACCTTC.